This T cell receptor (beta chain) stems from a study of regulatory T cells in long-lasting Graves disease. Time point denoted: newly diagnosed GD, antithyroid drugs for less than 3 months. The TCR library used RNA extracted from PBMCs. Graves' disease diagnoses used American Thyroid Association guidelines. TCR beta libraries were built with iRepertoire HTBI primers and Arm-PCR of CDR3 regions. TCRdb independently ran MiXCR on the multiplex PCR reads; one entry per CDR3 protein. The sample has over 350,000 distinct CDR3 sequences, around 13% seen once. Comments on this clonotype: This may come from a read error, since a much larger clone is one base off.

Germline V lookup: CDR1 SEHNR, CDR2 FQNEAQ (reference sequence). V dropped 4 bases and J dropped 6; count of bases not matched to a gene: 9. This CDR3 has 16 residues. These data also featured in a second study, about T cells in Graves' hyperthyroidism and ophthalmopathy.

The input for sequencing was peripheral blood mononuclear cells (PBMCs), taken at new diagnosis, from a patient treated with antithyroid drugs. The sequence was obtained from a woman between 45 and 65 years old with Graves disease. J is TRBJ2-7 and V is TRBV7-9; 13 bases align to TRBD2. The CDR3 loop is CASSSEPGLAGREQYF. The CDR3 DNA follows: TGTGCCAGCAGCTCCGAACCGGGACTAGCGGGACGCGAGCAGTACTTC.